One and the same sample provided the 3 T cell receptor beta chains below, sequenced in a study of T-cell reconstitution after alpha-beta-depleted transplantation in children. Unique molecular identifiers tagged the TCRbeta library. TCRdb called the PCR reads again in MiXCR, with one record for every CDR3 protein. The table lists approximately 300,000 distinct CDR3 sequences, 10% of them singletons. The sample here was PBMCs, taken before TCRalphabeta/CD19-depleted stem cell transplant. All receptors come from a boy younger than two with acute myeloid leukemia, due to receive a stem cell transplant.

This clonotype has at least ten counts. The chain employs TRBV7-9 and TRBJ2-7, with D perhaps TRBD1 (6 bases). V dropped 5 bases and J dropped 0 bases, with 11 bases sitting between them. Germline values: CDR1 SEHNR, CDR2 FQNEAQ (reference sequence). This CDR3 comprises 14 residues. CDR3: CASSRTVASYEQYF. CDR3 nucleotide sequence: TGTGCCAGCAGCCGGACAGTCGCCTCCTACGAGCAGTACTTC.

This rearrangement joins TRBV6-4 to TRBJ2-3; D perhaps matches TRBD1 (5 bases). CDR1 is MRHNA, CDR2 SNTAGT, per germline. V lost 6 bases, J lost 2 bases, and 18 bases lay in between. The CDR3 runs to 16 residues. CDR3 amino acids: CASSLFICGATDTQYF. The CDR3 nucleotides are TGTGCCAGCAGCCTGTTCATATGTGGGGCCACAGATACGCAGTATTTT.

This clonotype was counted at least ten times. This chain connects TRBV20-1 to TRBJ2-1; possible D gene TRBD2, 6 bases. Germline lookup yields CDR1 DFQATT and CDR2 SNEGSKA (reference sequence). V gave up 3 bases and J gave up 4 bases, with 10 bases separating them. The CDR3 totals 13 residues. CDR3 in DNA: TGCAGTGCTAGTCAACTAGCTTACAATGAGCAGTTCTTC. This translates into CSASQLAYNEQFF.